This record looks at one T cell receptor beta chain sequence and its context. Its antigen remains undetermined. Per-nucleotide qualities are absent, and no much larger clonotype sits a single base away. The data stem from a study of CD8 T cells in Susac syndrome (dated by TCRdb to 2018 to 2020). For the study in its entirety: Repertoire sequencing was used to test whether CD8+ T cell activation and differentiation in Susac syndrome was antigen driven. Clonality of the CD8+ T cell repertoire was compared between more than 10 healthy donors, 14 Susac syndrome patients and approximately 16 multiple sclerosis patients.

RNA was extracted with the RNeasy kit and about 0.5 to 1 ug was reverse transcribed using random hexamers. The immunoSEQ multiplex PCR assay, covering 54 Vbeta and 13 Jbeta segments, was used to amplify TCR beta CDR3 regions. To correct PCR amplification bias, a synthetic template baseline was used for both primer optimization and computational correction. In the source study's methods: Reads were annotated to V, D and J genes according to IMGT and were analyzed with immunoSEQ Analyzer, with only productive sequences retained. Clonality was calculated as one minus the Shannon entropy normalized by log2 of the number of productive unique sequences. For each patient and control, public and private clones were evaluated within the 100 most prevalent clones. Clones were defined as Susac-specific if absent from the healthy and MS cohorts, from around 1,000 published viral clones and from other ImmuneACCESS disease sequences. TCRdb applied fastp at Q25 and MiXCR to the public reads, then kept only in-frame beta chains. Here each entry gathers all rows of one CDR3 protein and keeps the most common genes and DNA. TCRdb's processing, not the authors' own work, is the source of the V and J calls. The sample table lists some 130,000 distinct CDR3 sequences, 75% to 90% of them with a count of one. The ten largest account for 0.51% of the sample.

What the work shows at the level of the full study, not this receptor alone: The study acknowledged that relatively few individuals were included in the TCR sequencing and HLA analysis.

Spanning cysteine to phenylalanine, the CDR3 consists of 15 amino acids. Of all the DNA, just the CDR3 is kept, 45 bases in frame from base 1. V ends up 4 bases short and J 0 bases short, with an unmatched junction base count of 5. CDR1 and CDR2 are read off the germline V gene (reference sequence) as LNHDA and SQIVND. Peripheral blood CD8+ and CD4+ T cells from healthy donors, Susac syndrome patients and multiple sclerosis patients were profiled by high-throughput TCR beta sequencing. The multiple sclerosis controls were treatment-naive patients whose relapsing-remitting disease, either stable or active, fulfilled the revised McDonald criteria. Bulk CD8+ and CD4+ T cells were purified by magnetic negative isolation, whereas CD8+ TEMRA cells were enriched by FACS. Blood was drawn into EDTA tubes, processed within 24 hours, and PBMCs were isolated by density gradient centrifugation. PBMCs intended for TCR sequencing were frozen in liquid nitrogen and were later thawed in a 37 degrees C water bath. A purity of at least 90% was achieved for sorted or isolated CD4+, CD8+ and CD8+ TEMRA cells.

The sequenced sample consisted of CD8+ T cells from PBMCs. The chain is made from TRBV19 and TRBJ2-7, with 8 bases matching TRBD2. The sequence came from a human donor with multiple sclerosis. The nucleotides are TGTGCCAGTAGTACGGGGGGGAGTTTCTCCTACGAGCAGTACTTC. This yields the protein CASSTGGSFSYEQYF.